Listed below are T cell receptor beta chains from one sample, sequenced in a study of blood T cell repertoires in COVID-19. Profiled with immunoSEQ multiplex PCR; TCRdb holds only in-frame clones, not every one. The profile shows around 400,000 clones, about 88% of them singletons. The specimen was PBMCs or T cells enriched from blood (not recorded which). These receptors were obtained from a woman aged 18-30 years who had been exposed to COVID-19. Each CDR3 is given with its conserved first and last residue. A D gene is named only where the DNA matches it firmly. Size values are once, few and many counts, or a class for expanded clones, and some rows have none.

cdr3_nt,cdr3_aa,clone_size,j_call,d_call,v_call
TGTGCTAGTGGTTTGGTCCGCGGGGGTGCGGGACTCACCGGGGAGCTGTTTTTT,CASGLVRGGAGLTGELFF,-,TRBJ2-2,TRBD2,TRBV12-5
TGTGCCAGCAGTTCGGTGGCTACAGGGTTATCAGATACGCAGTATTTT,CASSSVATGLSDTQYF,-,TRBJ2-3,-,TRBV28
TGTGCCAGTTACTCCGGGACTAGCGGGACCCAGTACTTC,CASYSGTSGTQYF,-,TRBJ2-5,TRBD2,TRBV19
TGTGCCAGCAGTTGGCCCCAGACAGGGGAGAATCAGCCCCAGCATTTT,CASSWPQTGENQPQHF,-,TRBJ1-5,TRBD1,TRBV6-2/TRBV6-3
TGTGCCAGCAGCGTACACGATCCTATATCCGGTGTCTTCTCTGGGGCCAACGTCCTGACTTTC,CASSVHDPISGVFSGANVLTF,-,TRBJ2-6,-,TRBV9
TGTGCCAGCAGTTTAAAACAGGTTTCTCTCACCGGGGAGCTGTTTTTT,CASSLKQVSLTGELFF,once,TRBJ2-2,-,TRBV6-5
TGTGCCACCAGTGATTTGGGCCTGCCCCAGCATTTT,CATSDLGLPQHF,-,TRBJ1-5,-,TRBV24-1
TGTGCCAGCAGTTACTCGATAACCGGGACTAGCGGGGTGCAAGAGACCCAGTACTTC,CASSYSITGTSGVQETQYF,-,TRBJ2-5,TRBD2,TRBV6-2/TRBV6-3
TGTGCCAGCAGAACCGGGACAGGGGCGAACACTGAAGCTTTCTTT,CASRTGTGANTEAFF,-,TRBJ1-1,TRBD1,TRBV28
TGTGCCAGCAGATCCGTGACTAGCGGGGGGTACGGTGAGCAGTTCTTC,CASRSVTSGGYGEQFF,-,TRBJ2-1,TRBD2,TRBV7-9
TGCGCCAGCAGCTTGGAGGGGCAGGACTATGGCTACACCTTC,CASSLEGQDYGYTF,-,TRBJ1-2,-,TRBV5-1
TGTGCCAGCAGCTTTTTCCCCGTCTCCGAGCAGTACTTC,CASSFFPVSEQYF,-,TRBJ2-7,-,TRBV7-9
TGCGCCAGCCGAGGGACTCCCGGCGACAGCCACGAGCAGTACTTC,CASRGTPGDSHEQYF,-,TRBJ2-7,-,TRBV5-1
TGTGCCAGCATGGACAGGATGGCCAAAAACATTCAGTACTTC,CASMDRMAKNIQYF,-,TRBJ2-4,TRBD1,TRBV28
TGTGCCAGCAGAAAATCAGCGAACTATGGCTACACCTTC,CASRKSANYGYTF,-,TRBJ1-2,-,TRBV12-3/TRBV12-4
TGTGCCACCCATGCGGCTAGCGGGGGCCTCTACAATGAGCAGTTCTTC,CATHAASGGLYNEQFF,-,TRBJ2-1,-,TRBV21-1
TGTGCCAGCAGCTCTACAGGGAGAGAGACCCAGTACTTC,CASSSTGRETQYF,-,TRBJ2-5,-,TRBV11-2
TGTGCCAGCAGCCAAGTATCTAGGGGGGGCCTCGGGGAGACCCAGTACTTC,CASSQVSRGGLGETQYF,-,TRBJ2-5,-,TRBV4-2
TGTGCCAGCAGTGCCGACTCCGACACCGGGGAGCTGTTTTTT,CASSADSDTGELFF,-,TRBJ2-2,-,TRBV2
TGTGCCAGCAGTTTCTTGGGGACTAGCTTCTATGAGCAGTTCTTC,CASSFLGTSFYEQFF,-,TRBJ2-1,TRBD2,TRBV27
TGCGCCAGCAGCCAAGTTCTCGTAGGCAATCAGCCCCAGCATTTT,CASSQVLVGNQPQHF,-,TRBJ1-5,-,TRBV4-1
TGCGCCAGCAGATCGGATCCTAGCGGGAGGCGGGGGGAGCAGTACTTC,CASRSDPSGRRGEQYF,-,TRBJ2-7,TRBD2,TRBV5-1
TGTGCCAGCAGCGTAGAGGGAGGCCCAGATACGCAGTATTTT,CASSVEGGPDTQYF,-,TRBJ2-3,-,TRBV9
TGTGCCAGCAGCGGCACTAGCGGGGGGAACACCGGGGAGCTGTTTTTT,CASSGTSGGNTGELFF,once,TRBJ2-2,TRBD2,TRBV7-9
TGTGCCAGCAGCTTTACGGGTTCCTCCTACGAGCAGTACTTC,CASSFTGSSYEQYF,-,TRBJ2-7,-,TRBV5-6
TGTGCCAGCAGTGATGGCGGGAGGATAATGGATACGCAGTATTTT,CASSDGGRIMDTQYF,-,TRBJ2-3,TRBD2,TRBV6-1
TGTGCCACCAGCAGAGCAAGGCAGGGGGCGGACGAGCAGTACTTC,CATSRARQGADEQYF,-,TRBJ2-7,TRBD1,TRBV15
TGCAGCGTTGAAGTGGCAGGGAACACTGAAGCTTTCTTT,CSVEVAGNTEAFF,-,TRBJ1-1,-,TRBV29-1
TGTGCCAGCAGCTTAGGCAGGGCCCCCGGGGAGCTGTTTTTT,CASSLGRAPGELFF,-,TRBJ2-2,-,TRBV13
TGTGCCAGCAGCGAGGGTAGTAGCGGGGGGCCTTACGAGCAGTACTTC,CASSEGSSGGPYEQYF,once,TRBJ2-7,TRBD2,TRBV7-8
TGTGCCAGCAGTTCGGACAGGGGAAGGTATGGCTACACCTTC,CASSSDRGRYGYTF,few,TRBJ1-2,TRBD1,TRBV28
TGTGCCAGCAGCTTCTTCTACAGGGGGCAAATCGGGGAGCTGTTTTTT,CASSFFYRGQIGELFF,-,TRBJ2-2,TRBD1,TRBV11-2
TGTGCCAGCAGGGAGGGGCCGTACACCGGGGAGCTGTTTTTT,CASREGPYTGELFF,-,TRBJ2-2,-,TRBV7-8
TGTGCCAGCAGTTTAAAGACAGGGTCGGGTCAGCCCCAGCATTTT,CASSLKTGSGQPQHF,-,TRBJ1-5,TRBD1,TRBV27
TGTGCCAGCTCACCACGAGGGCAGGGGGCCACTGAAGCTTTCTTT,CASSPRGQGATEAFF,once,TRBJ1-1,TRBD1,TRBV18